These 26 T cell receptor beta chains came from one sample sequenced in a study of T cell responses to AZD1222 COVID-19 vaccine. Assay: immunoSEQ multiplex PCR; the TCRdb copy retains only in-frame clones and omits some. The table shows 130,000 to 150,000 clones, with about 93% occurring only once. The specimen comprised peripheral blood, sampled on day 0 of MenACWY control vaccination. The receptors here all came from an adult in good health.

The CDR3 sequence is CASSLGDTQYF. CDR3 coding DNA: TGTGCCAGCAGTTTGGGCGATACGCAGTATTTT. This chain connects TRBV28 to TRBJ2-3; D call uncertain. CDR3 length: 11 amino acids. Germline V lookup: CDR1 MDHEN, CDR2 SYDVKM. Trimming stripped 3 bases from V and 6 bases from J, with 4 bases between.

V is TRBV3-1 (or the pseudogene TRBV3-2) and J is TRBJ2-1; tentative D call: TRBD1 (5 bases). The V end lost 7 bases, the J end lost 3 bases, and 10 bases lay between the germline ends. Germline V gene data show CDR1 as LGHDT and CDR2 as YNNKEL (reference sequence). This CDR3 is built from 13 residues. The DNA for the CDR3 is TGTGCCAGCACAGCAGGGCACTACAATGAGCAGTTCTTC. Protein sequence: CASTAGHYNEQFF.

V is TRBV3-1 (or the pseudogene TRBV3-2) and J is TRBJ2-3; TRBD2 matches 9 bases. The CDR3 runs to 13 residues. V shed 8 bases and J 7 bases; nucleotides not matched to a gene: 7. CDR1 and CDR2 (germline): LGHDT, YNNKEL (reference sequence). For the CDR3, the DNA is TGTGCCAGCCGGCAGCGGGGGGCTAATACGCAGTATTTT. This sequence encodes CASRQRGANTQYF.

The rearrangement joins TRBV19 to TRBJ1-1; 10 nucleotides agree with TRBD1. CDR1 and CDR2 (germline): LNHDA, SQIVND (reference sequence). The CDR3 consists of 14 residues. J was trimmed by 3 bases and V by 9 bases; bases with no gene match: 7. In DNA form, the CDR3 reads TGTGCCAGCTGGACAGGGGGGCGTTACACTGAAGCTTTCTTT. This codes for CASWTGGRYTEAFF. Full variable domain (remainder filled in from reference TRBV19 and TRBJ1-1): DGGITQSPKYLFRKEGQNVTLSCEQNLNHDAMYWYRQDPGQGLRLIYYSQIVNDFQKGDIAEGYSVSREKKESFPLTVTSAQKNPTAFYLCASWTGGRYTEAFFGQGTRLTVV.

The chain's CDR3 is CASSPATGTEAFF. The CDR3 DNA is TGCGCCAGCAGCCCTGCCACAGGGACTGAAGCTTTCTTT. The V gene is TRBV5-1, the J gene TRBJ1-1; maybe TRBD1 (6 bases). Trimming left V 4 bases short and J 5 bases short, with 12 bases between. The CDR3 has 13 residues. Germline loops: CDR1 SGHRS, CDR2 YFSETQ.

This chain links TRBV18 with TRBJ2-5; possibly TRBD2 for D (6 bases). Germline values: CDR1 KGHSH, CDR2 LQKENI. This CDR3 is 15 amino acids long. Trimming removed 5 bases from V and 0 bases from J, with 13 bases in between. CDR3 bases: TGTGCCAGCTCAAGGTGGACGGGAGACCAAGAGACCCAGTACTTC. This codes for CASSRWTGDQETQYF. The full variable domain, with the rest looked up from reference TRBV18 and TRBJ2-5, is NAGVMQNPRHLVRRRGQEARLRCSPMKGHSHVYWYRQLPEEGLKFMVYLQKENIIDESGMPKERFSAEFPKEGPSILRIQQVVRGDSAAYFCASSRWTGDQETQYFGPGTRLLVL.

V is TRBV7-3 and J is TRBJ2-2; D is undetermined. Between the trimmed V and J ends, which lost 2 bases and 7 bases, there was a span of 8 bases. CDR1 is SGHTA and CDR2 is FQGTGA in the germline V gene. The CDR3 is 13 amino acids. CDR3 coding DNA: TGTGCCAGCAGCTTAGGTCAGCACGGGGAGCTGTTTTTT. This gives the protein CASSLGQHGELFF. Looking up the rest from reference TRBV7-3 and TRBJ2-2 gives the full variable domain: GAGVSQTPSNKVTEKGKYVELRCDPISGHTALYWYRQSLGQGPEFLIYFQGTGAADDSGLPNDRFFAVRPEGSVSTLKIQRTERGDSAVYLCASSLGQHGELFFGEGSRLTVL.

The chain has TRBV7-9 and TRBJ1-6, with TRBD1 identical over 8 bases. Germline CDR1 reads SEHNR; CDR2 reads FQNEAQ (reference sequence). V lost 5 bases and J lost 6; bases outside the gene matches: 6. The CDR3 is 15 amino acids. DNA for the CDR3: TGTGCCAGCAGCCCAGGGGGCCAGGGTAATTCACCCCTCCACTTT. Translated: CASSPGGQGNSPLHF.

CDR3 sequence (DNA): TGTGCCAGCAGCGTATCGGCGGGCGGCGAAGCTTTCTTT. Residues: CASSVSAGGEAFF. The chain employs TRBV9 and TRBJ1-1; D gene ambiguous. Germline loops: CDR1 SGDLS, CDR2 YYNGEE. The CDR3 totals 13 residues. Between the trimmed V and J ends, which lost 1 base and 8 bases, there was a span of 12 bases.

The V call is TRBV2, the J call TRBJ1-5; 8 bases are a match to TRBD1. J was trimmed by 4 bases and V by 4 bases; bases with no gene match: 9. Germline lookup yields CDR1 SNHLY and CDR2 FYNNEI. The CDR3 sequence is 16 residues long. CDR3 nucleotides: TGTGCCAGCAGTGCGGACAGGGTTGGGACAAATCAGCCCCAGCATTTT. Amino acid sequence: CASSADRVGTNQPQHF. Combining the CDR3 with reference TRBV2 and TRBJ1-5 gives the whole variable domain EPEVTQTPSHQVTQMGQEVILRCVPISNHLYFYWYRQILGQKVEFLVSFYNNEISEKSEIFDDQFSVERPDGSNFTLKIRSTKLEDSAMYFCASSADRVGTNQPQHFGDGTRLSIL.

This chain joins TRBV15 and TRBJ2-5; D assignment may be TRBD1 or TRBD2 (5 bases each). Germline CDR1 and CDR2: LNHNV and YYDKDF (reference sequence). V was pared by 5 bases and J by 1 base, with 26 bases between. This CDR3 comprises 19 residues. The CDR3 coding sequence is TGTGCCACCAGCTCCCAGAGGCTTTCATTTGGGACCCTCCAAGAGACCCAGTACTTC. Protein product: CATSSQRLSFGTLQETQYF.

J is TRBJ2-7 and V is TRBV10-3; 7 bases match TRBD1. Losses at the gene ends were 7 bases for V and 0 bases for J; bases not matched to a gene: 6. Germline assignment: CDR1 ENHRY and CDR2 SYGVKD. The CDR3 consists of 14 residues. In nucleotides, the CDR3 is TGTGCCATCAACCCCGACAGGGACTCCTACGAGCAGTACTTC. Its protein product is CAINPDRDSYEQYF.

The CDR3 loop reads CASSLLAGVNNEQFF. The CDR3 DNA reads TGCGCCAGCAGCTTGCTAGCGGGGGTAAACAATGAGCAGTTCTTC. The chain has TRBV5-1 and TRBJ2-1, with 10 bases aligning to TRBD2. This CDR3 spans 15 amino acids. V gave up 1 base and J gave up 5 bases; unmatched junction bases: 3. Germline V gene lookup returns CDR1 SGHRS and CDR2 YFSETQ. The full variable domain, its missing parts supplied by reference TRBV5-1 and TRBJ2-1, is KAGVTQTPRYLIKTRGQQVTLSCSPISGHRSVSWYQQTPGQGLQFLFEYFSETQRNKGNFPGRFSGRQFSNSRSEMNVSTLELGDSALYLCASSLLAGVNNEQFFGPGTRLTVL.

The chain links TRBV10-3 to TRBJ2-3; no reliable D call. Germline lookup yields CDR1 ENHRY and CDR2 SYGVKD. The CDR3 loop spans 15 amino acids. Trimming left V 3 bases short and J 6 bases short, with 16 bases between. Written as DNA, the CDR3 is TGTGCCATCAGTGATCGAGAGCGTACACCGGATACGCAGTATTTT. Protein product: CAISDRERTPDTQYF.

The V gene is TRBV6-5, the J gene TRBJ1-3; D ambiguous. Germline V gene lookup returns CDR1 MNHEY and CDR2 SVGAGI. The length of the CDR3 is 16 residues. The V gene lost 0 bases and the J gene lost 4 bases, with 13 bases spanning the gap. The CDR3 DNA reads as TGTGCCAGCAGTTACTCAACTGGTACGGCGGGAAACACCATATATTTT. This translates into CASSYSTGTAGNTIYF.

The chain joins TRBV10-1 to TRBJ2-3, with 9 nucleotides matching TRBD2. The CDR3 length is 18 residues. V was pared by 6 bases and J by 1 base, with 14 bases of the junction left unmatched. The germline gives CDR1 WNHNN, CDR2 SYGVQD (reference sequence). The CDR3, as DNA: TGCGCCAGCAGCTCCGCCGGGACTAGCTTTCGTGGCACAGATACGCAGTATTTT. Its protein is CASSSAGTSFRGTDTQYF.

The J gene is TRBJ1-2, the V gene TRBV10-3, with TRBD1 matching over 7 bases. The germline CDR1 and CDR2 sequences are ENHRY and SYGVKD. J gave up 3 bases and V 8 bases, and 18 bases lay outside the gene matches. CDR3 length: 17 residues. In DNA form, the CDR3 reads TGTGCCATCTATGACGAGGCAGGGGGACCATTTGACTATGGCTACACCTTC. Protein sequence: CAIYDEAGGPFDYGYTF.

This chain connects TRBV3-1 (or the pseudogene TRBV3-2) to TRBJ2-5; TRBD1 agrees at 8 bases. J was trimmed by 5 bases and V by 6 bases; bases with no gene match: 5. CDR1 is LGHDT and CDR2 is YNNKEL in the germline V gene (reference sequence). The CDR3 covers 13 residues. The CDR3 nucleotides are TGTGCCAGCAGGCGACAGGGGTACGAGACCCAGTACTTC. Translating it yields CASRRQGYETQYF.

V usage is TRBV18 and J usage is TRBJ1-2; perhaps TRBD1 as D (5 bases). V was cut by 2 bases and J by 6 bases, with 19 bases left in between. This CDR3 comprises 16 residues. Germline loops: CDR1 KGHSH, CDR2 LQKENI. CDR3 region: CASSPSGGNVVNGYTF. The CDR3 coding sequence is TGTGCCAGCTCACCATCCGGGGGAAACGTTGTTAATGGCTACACCTTC.

The gene calls are TRBV7-9 and TRBJ2-5; D ambiguous. The V and J ends lost 5 bases and 0 bases respectively, with 10 bases between them. Germline CDR1 is SEHNR and CDR2 is FQNEAQ (reference sequence). The CDR3 has 14 residues. CDR3 bases: TGTGCCAGCAGCCTAGGATTGTACCAAGAGACCCAGTACTTC. It specifies CASSLGLYQETQYF.

J is TRBJ1-1 and V is TRBV6-5; 8 positions match TRBD1. Trimming removed 10 bases from V and 1 base from J; junction bases left unmatched: 8. Germline CDR1 reads MNHEY; CDR2 reads SVGAGI. The CDR3 is 14 amino acids. In DNA form, the CDR3 reads TGTGCCATACAGGGGGTAGGGGGGAACACTGAAGCTTTCTTT. This sequence encodes CAIQGVGGNTEAFF.

This clone appeared a single time. The chain links TRBV20-1 to TRBJ2-1, with D perhaps matching TRBD1 (6 bases). CDR3 length equals 11 residues. The germline CDR1 and CDR2 sequences are DFQATT and SNEGSKA (reference sequence). V lost 5 bases and J lost 14, with 16 bases in between. CDR3 nucleotides: TGCAGTGCTCCCTCCACAGGGTTGAAGTTCTTC. The encoded protein is CSAPSTGLKFF.

The chain uses TRBV4-1 and TRBJ2-3; 9 bases agree with TRBD1. Unmatched junction bases numbered 6, after V lost 0 bases and J lost 2 bases. The germline CDR1 and CDR2 sequences are MGHRA and YSYEKL. This CDR3 is built from 17 residues. The chain's CDR3 is CASSQDGGTGFTDTQYF. CDR3 bases: TGCGCCAGCAGCCAAGATGGGGGGACAGGGTTCACAGATACGCAGTATTTT.

The chain is built from TRBV6-5 and TRBJ2-1, with 8 bases fitting TRBD1. The V segment lost 7 bases and the J segment 4 bases; nucleotides outside the gene matches: 9. Germline CDR1 and CDR2: MNHEY and SVGAGI. This CDR3 contains 15 residues. CDR3 protein: CASNTQGAHYNEQFF. Here the CDR3 DNA reads TGTGCCAGCAATACCCAGGGGGCGCATTACAATGAGCAGTTCTTC.

This rearrangement joins TRBV7-3 to TRBJ2-3; no definite D call. Trimming removed 1 base at V and 0 bases at J, with 5 bases between. CDR3 length equals 14 residues. The germline V gene encodes CDR1 SGHTA and CDR2 FQGTGA. The CDR3 DNA reads TGTGCCAGCAGCTTAATGCACAGCACAGATACGCAGTATTTT. It specifies CASSLMHSTDTQYF.

There are a few counts of this clone. The chain couples TRBV11-1 to TRBJ1-1, with TRBD1 as a possible D gene (5 bases). The germline V gene encodes CDR1 SGHAT and CDR2 FQDESV (reference sequence). With 3 bases removed from V and 6 bases from J, the gap between germline ends came to 14 bases. This CDR3 region has 14 residues. CDR3 DNA sequence: TGTGCCAGCAGCTTTTCCAGGGACTGGGCTGAAGCTTTCTTT. Amino acid sequence: CASSFSRDWAEAFF.